The next 20 T cell receptor beta chains were all read from a single sample in a study of PD-L1 blockade in urothelial cancer (dated by TCRdb to the late 2010s). The library was produced with the immunoSEQ multiplex PCR assay. TCRdb took over this immuneACCESS table, retaining in-frame rearrangements with V and J assigned. Such tables are incomplete; in checked studies, under half of the missing clones stem from an unresolved V gene, and the remainder is unexplained. Within this sample are around 50,000 clones, with roughly 84% of them counted one time only. The ten top clones hold 1.9% of the sample. Interpreted using the paper, the time point label stands for: peripheral blood 6 weeks after treatment start. Sequences were derived from PBMCs, sampled around atezolizumab (anti-PD-L1) treatment. These TCRs come from a man aged 50 to 60 with urothelial cancer.

This sequence joins TRBV27 and TRBJ2-2, with TRBD2 identical over 12 bases. V lost 6 bases to trimming and J lost 7 bases; unmatched junction nucleotides: 12. Germline loops: CDR1 MNHEY, CDR2 SMNVEV (reference sequence). The CDR3 is 17 residues long. This CDR3 reads CASRRSTSGRLDGELFF. The CDR3 nucleotides are TGTGCCAGCAGGCGTTCGACTAGCGGGAGACTGGACGGGGAGCTGTTTTTT.

This chain uses TRBV9 with TRBJ2-5; 14 positions agree with TRBD2. Trimming took 4 bases from V and 4 from J; bases not matched to a gene: 12. The CDR3 covers 18 residues. CDR1 is SGDLS and CDR2 is YYNGEE in the germline V gene. DNA for the CDR3: TGTGCCAGCAGCTACGGCGGGACTAGCGGGAGAGTAGGAGAGACCCAGTACTTC. Its translation: CASSYGGTSGRVGETQYF.

A single count supports this clone. V is TRBV7-8 and J is TRBJ2-7, with 8 bases matching TRBD2. Germline loops: CDR1 SGHVS, CDR2 FQNEAQ. Trimming at V came to 2 bases and at J to 7 bases, leaving 13 bases not matched to a gene. CDR3 length: 16 residues. The CDR3 loop reads CASSLRGLAGGEEQYF. DNA of the CDR3: TGTGCCAGCAGCTTAAGAGGGCTGGCGGGAGGTGAAGAGCAGTACTTC. Supplemented by reference TRBV7-8 and TRBJ2-7, the full variable domain reads GAGVSQSPRYKVAKRGQDVALRCDPISGHVSLFWYQQALGQGPEFLTYFQNEAQLDKSGLPSDRFFAERPEGSVSTLKIQRTQQEDSAVYLCASSLRGLAGGEEQYFGPGTRLTVT.

V and J are TRBV19 and TRBJ2-7; D remains ambiguous. Trimming left V 5 bases short and J 2 bases short, with 10 bases between. Germline loops: CDR1 LNHDA, CDR2 SQIVND (reference sequence). The CDR3 is made up of 13 amino acids. The CDR3 nucleotides are TGTGCCAGTAGTCCCGCCCACACCTACGAGCAGTACTTC. The encoded protein is CASSPAHTYEQYF.

The rearrangement joins TRBV12-5 to TRBJ2-5, with D possibly being TRBD2 (6 bases). The V end was cut by 1 base, the J end by 2 bases, with 8 bases between. Germline V gene data show CDR1 as LGHNT and CDR2 as FRNRAP. This CDR3 has 14 amino acids. CDR3 sequence: CASGLGGLQETQYF. The CDR3 nucleotides are TGTGCTAGTGGTTTGGGGGGACTTCAAGAGACCCAGTACTTC.

This chain connects TRBV7-2 to TRBJ2-3; D is unresolved. There are 13 residues in the CDR3. Germline V gene lookup returns CDR1 SGHTA and CDR2 FQGNSA. The ends were cut back, 5 bases at V and 8 bases at J, with 14 bases in the middle. CDR3: CASSPTSIGTQYF. The CDR3 DNA reads as TGTGCCAGCAGCCCTACTTCTATCGGTACGCAGTATTTT.

The gene calls are TRBV14 and TRBJ2-2; TRBD2 matches at 11 bases. CDR3 size: 16 residues. J lost 6 bases, V lost 1 base, and 4 bases had no gene match. Germline values: CDR1 SGHDN, CDR2 FVKESK. The CDR3 is CASSQGLAGGPGELFF. The DNA of the CDR3 is TGTGCCAGCAGCCAAGGCTTAGCGGGGGGGCCCGGGGAGCTGTTTTTT.

This clone was observed a few times. The sample carries other DNA sequences with the same CDR3. The chain has TRBV7-2 and TRBJ1-5, with a weak D call TRBD1 (5 bases). CDR3 length: 15 amino acids. With 1 base removed from V and 0 bases from J, the gap between germline ends came to 7 bases. Germline V gene sequence: CDR1 SGHTA, CDR2 FQGNSA. In nucleotides, the CDR3 is TGTGCCAGCAGCTTAGGGGGCGGTAGCAATCAGCCCCAGCATTTT. Its protein product is CASSLGGGSNQPQHF.

The chain uses TRBV5-1 and TRBJ1-5; D is perhaps TRBD1 (5 bases). This CDR3 spans 16 amino acids. Trimming left V 0 bases short and J 6 bases short, with 16 bases between. The germline gives CDR1 SGHRS, CDR2 YFSETQ. The DNA of the CDR3 is TGCGCCAGCAGCTTGGTGTTGAAACCGGGGGGTCAGCCCCAGCATTTT. Amino acids: CASSLVLKPGGQPQHF.

The gene calls are TRBV5-4 and TRBJ2-6; TRBD2 matches 7 bases. J was trimmed by 0 bases and V by 0 bases; bases with no gene match: 6. This CDR3 has 18 amino acids. From germline, CDR1 is SGHNT and CDR2 YYREEE (reference sequence). The CDR3 DNA reads TGTGCCAGCAGCTTGGATGGCGGGAGAAGCTCTGGGGCCAACGTCCTGACTTTC. This gives the protein CASSLDGGRSSGANVLTF.

The rearrangement links TRBV15 to TRBJ2-5, with 13 bases aligning to TRBD2. Germline lookup yields CDR1 LNHNV and CDR2 YYDKDF (reference sequence). The CDR3 runs 15 residues. Germline trimming cut 7 bases from V and 2 bases from J; bases unmatched to any gene: 4. Written as DNA, the CDR3 is TGTGCCACCATGACGGGACTAGCGGGGCAAGAGACCCAGTACTTC. This translates into CATMTGLAGQETQYF.

The chain has TRBV6-5 and TRBJ1-2; D is perhaps TRBD1 (5 bases). Trimming removed 7 bases at V and 4 bases at J, with 19 bases between. CDR3 length: 15 residues. CDR1 and CDR2 from the germline V gene are MNHEY and SVGAGI. The CDR3 region is CASTPGGAQIYGYTF. In DNA, the CDR3 is TGTGCCAGCACCCCCGGAGGGGCACAAATCTATGGCTACACCTTC.

This chain joins TRBV30 and TRBJ1-6; no clear D. Trimming took off 4 bases at V and 5 bases at J, with 24 bases between the two ends. This CDR3 is 18 amino acids long. The V gene's germline CDR1 is GTSNPN and CDR2 SVGIG (reference sequence). This CDR3 is CAWTAGMLPGPNNSPLHF. The CDR3 bases are TGTGCCTGGACTGCGGGGATGCTTCCTGGACCTAATAATTCACCCCTCCACTTT.

This chain joins TRBV10-3 and TRBJ1-3, with D perhaps matching TRBD1 (6 bases). The CDR3 is 15 residues long. Trimming shortened V by 7 bases and J by 0 bases, and 13 bases separated the two germline ends. Germline lookup yields CDR1 ENHRY and CDR2 SYGVKD. CDR3 residues: CAIKIGTSSGNTIYF. DNA of the CDR3: TGTGCCATCAAGATCGGGACAAGCTCTGGAAACACCATATATTTT.

The gene calls are TRBV6-5 and TRBJ1-1; TRBD1 agrees at 9 bases. Germline CDR1 reads MNHEY; CDR2 reads SVGAGI. Trimming cost V 6 bases and J 1 base; bases outside gene matches: 6. There are 15 residues in the CDR3. The CDR3 region is CASRGQGLGNTEAFF. The CDR3 nucleotides read TGTGCCAGCAGGGGACAGGGATTGGGGAACACTGAAGCTTTCTTT.

This chain connects TRBV11-3 to TRBJ1-1; TRBD1 matches at 9 bases. The germline V gene encodes CDR1 SGHNT and CDR2 YENEEA. V shed 1 base, J shed 3 bases, and the junction held 3 bases outside the gene matches. The CDR3 contains 15 residues. CDR3 in amino acids: CASSLGQGVDTEAFF. The CDR3 DNA reads TGTGCCAGCAGCTTAGGACAGGGGGTGGACACTGAAGCTTTCTTT.

The V and J genes are TRBV19 and TRBJ1-1; TRBD1 matches at 8 bases. There are 13 residues in the CDR3. V dropped 6 bases and J dropped 7; count of bases not matched to a gene: 7. CDR1 is LNHDA, CDR2 SQIVND, per germline (reference sequence). The CDR3 bases are TGTGCCAGTAGGAGGACAGGGACCAATGAAGCTTTCTTT. Protein: CASRRTGTNEAFF.

The J gene is TRBJ2-4, the V gene TRBV12-5; 8 bases map to TRBD2. The CDR3 runs 20 residues. Germline values: CDR1 LGHNT, CDR2 FRNRAP. Losses at the gene ends were 5 bases for V and 2 bases for J; bases not matched to a gene: 20. This CDR3 is CASGPWDIRLAPGSKNIQYF. In nucleotides, the CDR3 is TGTGCTAGTGGTCCATGGGACATAAGACTAGCGCCGGGATCCAAAAACATTCAGTACTTC.

V usage is TRBV7-8 and J usage is TRBJ1-2, with 12 nucleotides matching TRBD1. This CDR3 spans 16 amino acids. The germline gives CDR1 SGHVS, CDR2 FQNEAQ. The V and J ends lost 3 bases and 1 base, in that order; junction bases with no gene match: 3. Here the CDR3 reads CASSLGTGGLNYGYTF. The CDR3 region has the DNA TGTGCCAGCAGCTTGGGGACAGGGGGCCTTAACTATGGCTACACCTTC.

V and J are TRBV19 and TRBJ2-1; 11 bases fit TRBD2. After removal of 7 bases from V and 0 bases from J, the junction contained 5 bases not matched to a gene. The CDR3 spans 16 residues. Looked up from germline, CDR1 is LNHDA and CDR2 is SQIVND (reference sequence). CDR3 nucleotides: TGTGCCAGTACCACTAGCGGGGGAAGCTCCTACAATGAGCAGTTCTTC. Translation gives CASTTSGGSSYNEQFF. Based on the CDR3 plus reference TRBV19 and TRBJ2-1, the full variable domain is DGGITQSPKYLFRKEGQNVTLSCEQNLNHDAMYWYRQDPGQGLRLIYYSQIVNDFQKGDIAEGYSVSREKKESFPLTVTSAQKNPTAFYLCASTTSGGSSYNEQFFGPGTRLTVL.